The 25 T cell receptor beta chains presented below share a single source sample, sequenced in a study of identical twins. TCRdb re-derived calls from the 5' RACE reads in MiXCR, one entry per CDR3 protein. The sample consists of fewer than 500,000 distinct CDR3 sequences, about 24% of them appearing once. These data were also reused for a study on T cells expressing NK-cell markers.

Input material: CD4+ T cells sorted from blood. These receptors were obtained from a woman under 30 in good health.

The chain is built from TRBV20-1 and TRBJ2-5, with 8 nucleotides matching TRBD1. This CDR3 region has 14 residues. The V and J ends lost 1 base and 2 bases, in that order; junction bases with no gene match: 3. Germline values: CDR1 DFQATT, CDR2 SNEGSKA (reference sequence). The CDR3 loop reads CSARARTGQETQYF. As DNA, the CDR3 is TGCAGTGCTAGAGCCCGGACAGGGCAAGAGACCCAGTACTTC.

This clonotype was observed a few times. The junction differs from germline at one of its ends, possibly a read error. The gene calls are TRBV7-8 and TRBJ2-3, with TRBD1 matching over 10 bases. CDR3 length: 15 residues. Germline lookup yields CDR1 SGHVS and CDR2 FQNEAQ. The chain's CDR3 is CASSVADRGADTQYF. CDR3 bases: TGTGCCAGCAGCGTAGCGGACAGGGGGGCGGATACGCAGTATTTT.

V usage is TRBV20-1 and J usage is TRBJ2-5; 8 positions agree with TRBD2. The ends lost 0 bases at V and 5 bases at J; junction bases unmatched: 5. The CDR3 runs 14 residues. CDR1 and CDR2 (germline): DFQATT, SNEGSKA (reference sequence). CDR3 loop: CSARDATSGETQYF. CDR3 sequence (DNA): TGCAGTGCTAGAGATGCTACTAGCGGCGAGACCCAGTACTTC.

CDR3 protein: CASGLSPDGLQREQFF. In DNA form, the CDR3 reads TGTGCTAGTGGTTTGTCCCCAGATGGACTACAACGAGAGCAGTTCTTC. V gene TRBV12-5 combines with J gene TRBJ2-1; D perhaps matches TRBD2 (6 bases). Germline V gives CDR1 LGHNT, CDR2 FRNRAP. Trimming took off 2 bases at V and 10 bases at J, with 21 bases between the two ends. CDR3 length equals 16 residues.

V gene TRBV4-1 combines with J gene TRBJ1-2; 7 positions match TRBD1. The CDR3 totals 13 residues. CDR1 is MGHRA, CDR2 YSYEKL, per germline. V lost 1 base, J lost 8 bases, and 4 bases stayed unmatched. The CDR3 DNA reads TGCGCCAGCAGCCAAGGGACAGGAAACGGCTACACCTTC. The encoded protein is CASSQGTGNGYTF.

V and J are TRBV20-1 and TRBJ2-1, with 8 nucleotides matching TRBD2. Germline V gene sequence: CDR1 DFQATT, CDR2 SNEGSKA (reference sequence). J was trimmed by 4 bases and V by 4 bases; bases with no gene match: 6. CDR3 length equals 14 residues. CDR3 region: CSATLGGDYNEQFF. The CDR3 DNA reads TGCAGTGCTACCCTCGGGGGGGATTACAATGAGCAGTTCTTC.

The V gene is TRBV30, the J gene TRBJ2-5, with D perhaps matching TRBD1 or TRBD2 (5 bases each). The germline V and J ends were trimmed by 8 bases and 7 bases, with 23 bases remaining between them. The CDR3 consists of 14 residues. Germline assignment: CDR1 GTSNPN and CDR2 SVGIG (reference sequence). CDR3 sequence reads: CALKLGTLGGTQYF. The CDR3 DNA sequence: TGTGCCCTAAAGCTAGGGACCCTCGGAGGGACCCAGTACTTC.

This clonotype was counted at least ten times. The chain couples TRBV12-3 or TRBV12-4 to TRBJ2-5; TRBD1 is a possible D gene (6 bases). The CDR3 consists of 15 residues. Trimming took off 7 bases at V and 5 bases at J, with 20 bases between the two ends. CDR3 loop: CASTLEQGLGETQYF. Here the CDR3 DNA reads TGTGCCAGCACCTTAGAACAGGGTCTGGGGGAGACCCAGTACTTC.

The sample holds a few counts of this clonotype. The chain employs TRBV27 and TRBJ2-3; 7 bases map to TRBD2. The CDR3 totals 14 residues. Germline lookup yields CDR1 MNHEY and CDR2 SMNVEV (reference sequence). The V gene end was trimmed by 9 bases and the J gene end by 1 base; junction bases not matched to a gene: 7. The chain's CDR3 is CARGLQARTDTQYF. Written as DNA, the CDR3 is TGTGCCAGGGGACTACAAGCTCGCACAGATACGCAGTATTTT.

The V call is TRBV19, the J call TRBJ2-1; perhaps TRBD1 as D (5 bases). Germline V CDR1 and CDR2: LNHDA, SQIVND (reference sequence). The germline V and J ends were trimmed by 5 bases and 4 bases, with 12 bases remaining between them. This CDR3 is 14 amino acids long. CDR3 bases: TGTGCCAGTAGTGGGATCGACAGATACAATGAGCAGTTCTTC. Encoded protein: CASSGIDRYNEQFF.

V usage is TRBV30 and J usage is TRBJ1-2, with D possibly matching TRBD1 (5 bases). The CDR3 length is 12 residues. The V end was cut by 0 bases, the J end by 7 bases, with 9 bases between. Germline loops: CDR1 GTSNPN, CDR2 SVGIG (reference sequence). The DNA for the CDR3 is TGTGCCTGGAGTGTTCGAGGGACTGGCTACACCTTC. Amino acids: CAWSVRGTGYTF.

The table lists this clonotype with many counts. The gene calls are TRBV12-3 or TRBV12-4 and TRBJ2-5, with D perhaps given as TRBD1 or TRBD2 (5 bases each). This CDR3 contains 14 residues. V lost 4 bases, J lost 7 bases, and 16 bases lay in between. This CDR3 is CASSSPGYGGTQYF. DNA for the CDR3: TGTGCCAGCAGTTCTCCAGGGTATGGGGGGACCCAGTACTTC.

The chain is built from TRBV12-3 or TRBV12-4 and TRBJ2-1, with 7 bases matching TRBD1. The CDR3 spans 14 residues. V dropped 7 bases and J dropped 4; count of bases not matched to a gene: 7. For the CDR3, the DNA is TGTGCCAGCACCGTCGGGGACAGTTACAATGAGCAGTTCTTC. It translates to CASTVGDSYNEQFF.

This clonotype was observed at least ten times. This chain uses TRBV5-6 with TRBJ1-1; the D gene is possibly TRBD1 (6 bases). The V gene lost 2 bases and the J gene lost 1 base, with 12 bases spanning the gap. The CDR3 covers 15 residues. Looked up from germline, CDR1 is SGHDT and CDR2 is YYEEEE. Written as DNA, the CDR3 is TGTGCCAGCAGCTTATTCGGGACACAGAACACTGAAGCTTTCTTT. Its protein is CASSLFGTQNTEAFF.

In this sample, this clonotype turned up a few times. The V call is TRBV9, the J call TRBJ1-4; TRBD1 matches 7 bases. In germline, CDR1 is SGDLS, CDR2 YYNGEE. V shed 4 bases, J shed 4 bases, and the junction held 4 bases outside the gene matches. This CDR3 comprises 14 residues. The CDR3 DNA follows: TGTGCCAGCAGCCGGGACAGCCTTAATGAAAAACTGTTTTTT. This translates into CASSRDSLNEKLFF.

This clonotype was counted between two and nine times. The chain joins TRBV12-3 or TRBV12-4 to TRBJ1-1; no reliable D call. There are 12 residues in the CDR3. Trimming stripped 0 bases from V and 11 bases from J, with 10 bases between. The CDR3 DNA sequence: TGTGCCAGCAGTTTAGCGCAGGTGGAGGCTTTCTTT. Its translation is CASSLAQVEAFF.

This chain joins TRBV12-3 or TRBV12-4 and TRBJ1-2; no clear D. V shed 5 bases and J shed 4 bases, with 14 bases lying between them. This CDR3 comprises 14 residues. DNA for the CDR3: TGTGCCAGCAGTGCGAGTACTGGGATCTATGGCTACACCTTC. Translating gives CASSASTGIYGYTF.

The chain employs TRBV2 and TRBJ2-4; 11 bases match TRBD2. The CDR3 length is 17 residues. Germline CDR1 reads SNHLY; CDR2 reads FYNNEI. Trimming removed 0 bases from V and 6 bases from J; junction bases left unmatched: 7. In DNA form, the CDR3 reads TGTGCCAGCAGTGAAGCGCCCTTGGGGACTAGCGGAAACATTCAGTACTTC. Amino acids: CASSEAPLGTSGNIQYF.

The table lists this clonotype with a few counts. The V gene is TRBV5-1, the J gene TRBJ2-1, with D possibly matching TRBD1 (5 bases). The CDR3 length is 13 residues. V gave up 3 bases and J gave up 4 bases, with 8 bases separating them. Germline CDR1 SGHRS, CDR2 YFSETQ. As DNA, the CDR3 is TGCGCCAGCAGCTCGCAGGGATACAATGAGCAGTTCTTC. Protein product: CASSSQGYNEQFF.

The rearrangement links TRBV11-3 to TRBJ2-7; D uncertain. The CDR3 contains 13 residues. Germline CDR1 is SGHNT and CDR2 is YENEEA. V was shortened by 5 bases and J by 2 bases, with 10 bases between the two germline ends. The CDR3 nucleotides are TGTGCCAGCAGCGCAGCATTACCCTACGAGCAGTACTTC. Protein sequence: CASSAALPYEQYF.

Written as DNA, the CDR3 is TGCAGGAACCAACTAGCGGGACGGAATGAGCAGTTCTTC. Its translation is CRNQLAGRNEQFF. The V and J genes are TRBV20-1 and TRBJ2-1; 10 nucleotides line up with TRBD2. Germline V CDR1 and CDR2: DFQATT, SNEGSKA (reference sequence). This CDR3 comprises 13 residues.

The rearrangement uses TRBV6-1 and TRBJ2-1, with D perhaps matching TRBD2 (6 bases). The CDR3 is 14 residues long. The germline V and J ends were trimmed by 10 bases and 12 bases, with 25 bases remaining between them. CDR1 and CDR2 from the germline V gene are MNHNS and SASEGT. This CDR3 reads CAIRPHGGNEGQFF. The CDR3, as DNA: TGTGCCATCCGTCCGCACGGAGGGAATGAGGGGCAGTTCTTC.

This chain connects TRBV3-1 to TRBJ2-3; TRBD1 might be the D (5 bases). Germline CDR1 is LGHDT and CDR2 is YNNKEL (reference sequence). This CDR3 spans 14 amino acids. Deletions cut 2 bases from V and 2 bases from J, with 8 bases between. CDR3 DNA: TGTGCCAGCAGCCAACAGGGTCTCACAGATACGCAGTATTTT. Protein sequence: CASSQQGLTDTQYF.

The genes are TRBV5-1 and TRBJ1-1; the match to TRBD1 covers 9 bases. CDR1 and CDR2 from the germline V gene are SGHRS and YFSETQ. The V segment lost 2 bases and the J segment 5 bases; nucleotides outside the gene matches: 4. The CDR3 has 14 residues. The CDR3 loop reads CASSFTGGLTEAFF. In nucleotides, the CDR3 is TGCGCCAGCAGCTTCACAGGGGGCTTGACTGAAGCTTTCTTT. The entire variable domain, with the rest obtained from reference TRBV5-1 and TRBJ1-1, is as follows: KAGVTQTPRYLIKTRGQQVTLSCSPISGHRSVSWYQQTPGQGLQFLFEYFSETQRNKGNFPGRFSGRQFSNSRSEMNVSTLELGDSALYLCASSFTGGLTEAFFGQGTRLTVV.

This clonotype has a handful of counts. This rearrangement joins TRBV21-1 to TRBJ2-1; the table's D gene call, TRBD2, was not cross checked with the DNA. TRBV21-1 is a documented pseudogene. The CDR3 is made up of 12 amino acids. Here the CDR3 DNA reads TGTGCCAGCAGCAAATGGAGGGAAAGTCAGTTCTTC. It codes for CASSKWRESQFF.